This T cell receptor (beta chain) was sequenced during a study of naive CD8 T cells in extremely preterm neonates. The study, taken as a whole, reports: Compared with older groups, preterm CDR3s were shorter, with fewer N additions and less trimming. Preterm neonates shared more CDR3 nucleotide sequences (approximately 2.7%) than older groups.

For this clone: Its antigen is still unknown.

The germline V gene encodes CDR1 MNHEY and CDR2 SMNVEV (reference sequence). The CDR3 sequence is 14 residues long. V gave up 3 bases and J gave up 5 bases, with 12 bases separating them. Libraries were prepared by immunoSEQ multiplex PCR; TCRdb keeps only in-frame clonotypes and omits some of them. The data hold around 4,000 clones, with over 95% observed a single time. Sequencing used naive CD8+ T cells from blood. The chain uses TRBV27 and TRBJ2-3; TRBD1 might be the D (6 bases). The clonotype originates from a human donor in good health. CDR3 in amino acids: CASSFYREKDTQYF. The CDR3 DNA reads as TGTGCCAGCAGTTTTTACAGGGAGAAAGATACGCAGTATTTT.